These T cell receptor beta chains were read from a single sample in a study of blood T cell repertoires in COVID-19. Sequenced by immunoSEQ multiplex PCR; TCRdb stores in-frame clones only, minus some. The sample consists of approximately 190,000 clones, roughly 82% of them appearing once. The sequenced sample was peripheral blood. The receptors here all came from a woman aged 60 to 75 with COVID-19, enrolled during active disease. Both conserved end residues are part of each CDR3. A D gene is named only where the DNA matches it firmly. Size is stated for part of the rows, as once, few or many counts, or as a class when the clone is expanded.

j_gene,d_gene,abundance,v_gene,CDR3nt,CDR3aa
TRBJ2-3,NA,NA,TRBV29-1,TGCAGCGTTGCACCGGGCCCCGGGGCAGATACGCAGTATTTT,CSVAPGPGADTQYF
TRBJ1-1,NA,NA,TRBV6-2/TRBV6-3,TGTGCCAGCAGTTACTGGCAACGAGAAGCTTTCTTT,CASSYWQREAFF
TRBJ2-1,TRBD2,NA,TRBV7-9,TGTGCCAGCAACTCCGATCCGGGGGGCTCCTACAATGAGCAGTTCTTC,CASNSDPGGSYNEQFF
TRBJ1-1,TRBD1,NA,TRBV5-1,TGCGCCAGCAGTTCTTCTTTTAGGGACAGGGTGAACACTGAAGCTTTCTTT,CASSSSFRDRVNTEAFF
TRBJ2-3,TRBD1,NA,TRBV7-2,TGTGCCAGCAGGCAACGGACAGGGGGCACAGATACGCAGTATTTT,CASRQRTGGTDTQYF
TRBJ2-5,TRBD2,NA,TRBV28,TGTGCCAGCAGTTCCCGGGGGGAGCAAGAGACCCAGTACTTC,CASSSRGEQETQYF
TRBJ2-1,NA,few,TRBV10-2,TGCGCCAGCAGTGAGTCGAGGGGAGGTTGGCAGTTCTTC,CASSESRGGWQFF
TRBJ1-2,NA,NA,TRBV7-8,TGTGCCAGCAGCACCTTGACAGGTCATGGCTACACCTTC,CASSTLTGHGYTF
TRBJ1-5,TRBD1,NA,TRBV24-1,TGTGCCACCAGTGATTTCCGGGACAGACCCCCCGATAGCAATCAGCCCCAGCATTTT,CATSDFRDRPPDSNQPQHF
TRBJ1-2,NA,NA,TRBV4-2,TGTGCCAGCAGCCAAAGGCTCCGGGATAACTATGGCTACACCTTC,CASSQRLRDNYGYTF